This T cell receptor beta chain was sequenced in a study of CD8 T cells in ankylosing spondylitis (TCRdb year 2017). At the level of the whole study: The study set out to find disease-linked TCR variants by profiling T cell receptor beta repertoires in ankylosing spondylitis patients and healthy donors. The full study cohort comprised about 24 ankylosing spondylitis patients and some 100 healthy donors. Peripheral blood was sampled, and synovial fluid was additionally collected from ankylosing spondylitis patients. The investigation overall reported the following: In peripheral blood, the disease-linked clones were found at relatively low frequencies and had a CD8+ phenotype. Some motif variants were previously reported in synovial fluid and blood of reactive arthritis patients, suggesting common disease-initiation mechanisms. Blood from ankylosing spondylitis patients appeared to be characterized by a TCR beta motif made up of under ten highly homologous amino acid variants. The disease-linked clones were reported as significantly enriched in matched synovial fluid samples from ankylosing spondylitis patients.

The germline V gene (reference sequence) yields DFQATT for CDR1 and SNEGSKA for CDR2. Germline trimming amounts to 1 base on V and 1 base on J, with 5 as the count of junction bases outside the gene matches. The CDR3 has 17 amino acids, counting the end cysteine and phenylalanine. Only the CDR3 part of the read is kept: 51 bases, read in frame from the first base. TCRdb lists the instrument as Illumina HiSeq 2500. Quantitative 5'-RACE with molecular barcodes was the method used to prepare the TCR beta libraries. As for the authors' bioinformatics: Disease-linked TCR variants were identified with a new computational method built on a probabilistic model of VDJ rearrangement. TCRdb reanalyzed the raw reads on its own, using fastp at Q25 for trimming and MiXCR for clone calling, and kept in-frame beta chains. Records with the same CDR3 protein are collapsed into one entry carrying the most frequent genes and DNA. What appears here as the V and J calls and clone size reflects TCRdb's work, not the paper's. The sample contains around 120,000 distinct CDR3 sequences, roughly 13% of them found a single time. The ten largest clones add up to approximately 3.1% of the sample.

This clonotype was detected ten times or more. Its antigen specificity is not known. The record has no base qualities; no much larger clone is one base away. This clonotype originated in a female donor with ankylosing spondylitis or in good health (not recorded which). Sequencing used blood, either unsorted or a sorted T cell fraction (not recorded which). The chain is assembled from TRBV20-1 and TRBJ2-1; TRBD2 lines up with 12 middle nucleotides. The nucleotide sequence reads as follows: TGCAGTGCTAGAGTACTAGCGGGAGGTGTGTCCTACAATGAGCAGTTCTTC. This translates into CSARVLAGGVSYNEQFF.